The rows below give T cell receptor beta chains drawn from one sample of a study of human T cells and chemical hapten exposure. One entry per CDR3 protein, called by TCRdb with MiXCR from the RACE reads. The data contain 150,000 to 200,000 distinct CDR3 sequences, around 30% of them singletons. The specimen was whole blood, collected in connection with sensitization to the hapten diphenylcyclopropenone (DPC). Receptor source: a woman aged 25-40 years with alopecia areata. Some clones in this sample may be carry-over from other donors' samples. The CDR3 runs from the conserved cysteine through the conserved F or W. Each record gives: V gene, J gene, D gene, clone size, CDR3 DNA, CDR3 protein. D genes are given only for firm matches. Only part of the rows carry a size: once, few, many, or a class if the clone is expanded.

>TRBV20-1|TRBJ2-2|NA|NA
TGCAGTGCTAGTCAAGGGGGGAGCGCCGGGGAGCTGTTTTTT
CSASQGGSAGELFF
>TRBV10-3|TRBJ2-1|NA|few
TGTGCCATCAGTGAGTCGCGGTCTAGCGATGAGCAGTTCTTC
CAISESRSSDEQFF
>TRBV28|TRBJ2-3|NA|NA
TGTGCCAGCAGTAGCCCCGGGGCCCGCCTAGATACGCAGTATTTT
CASSSPGARLDTQYF
>TRBV25-1|TRBJ1-6|NA|NA
TGTGCCAGCAGTCGGGGCGCGGGGAGTAATTCACCCCTCCACTTT
CASSRGAGSNSPLHF
>TRBV5-1|TRBJ2-3|NA|NA
TGCGCCAGCAGCACCGGGGGGCCTGCGTTGGATACGCAGTATTTT
CASSTGGPALDTQYF
>TRBV28|TRBJ2-1|TRBD2|NA
TGTGCCAGCAGTTTAACCGGGACTAGCGGGGGCTATGAGCAGTTCTTC
CASSLTGTSGGYEQFF
>TRBV6-5|TRBJ2-7|TRBD1|NA
TGTGCCAGCACCATGGGGACAGGGGGCTCCGAGCAGTACTTC
CASTMGTGGSEQYF
>TRBV11-1|TRBJ2-2|NA|NA
TGTGCCAGCAGCTTCCCCTCGGGAACCGGGGAGCTGTTTTTT
CASSFPSGTGELFF
>TRBV28|TRBJ2-7|TRBD1|NA
TGTGCCAGCAGTCAATATCCGACAGGGGTCTCCTACGAGCAGTACTTC
CASSQYPTGVSYEQYF
>TRBV28|TRBJ2-7|TRBD1|few
TGTGCCAGCAGCCGGCCGGGACAGGGGATATACGAGCAGTACTTC
CASSRPGQGIYEQYF
>TRBV2|TRBJ2-5|TRBD1|many
TGTGCCAGCAGTGGGACAGGTCAAGAGACCCAGTACTTC
CASSGTGQETQYF
>TRBV7-9|TRBJ1-2|NA|few
TGTGCCAGCAGCTTAGGGCAGAGCGGCTACACCTTC
CASSLGQSGYTF
>TRBV29-1|TRBJ1-1|NA|NA
TGCAGCGTTGAGTCCGGGGTTTTCACTGAAGCTTTCTTT
CSVESGVFTEAFF
>TRBV28|TRBJ2-5|NA|NA
TGTGCCAGCAGGAGGGGGACAGAGACCCAGTACTTC
CASRRGTETQYF
>TRBV29-1|TRBJ2-5|NA|NA
TGCAGCGTGGGGCAGGGGCCCGGCCAAGAGACCCAGTACTTC
CSVGQGPGQETQYF
>TRBV12-3/TRBV12-4|TRBJ1-1|NA|few
TGTGCCAGCAGTGCCGGTTCCAGGTTGAACACTGAAGCTTTCTTT
CASSAGSRLNTEAFF
>TRBV4-2|TRBJ1-2|NA|NA
TGTGCCAGCAGCCAAGACTTCACTCCCAGAGGCTATGGCTACACCTTC
CASSQDFTPRGYGYTF
>TRBV20-1|TRBJ2-1|NA|NA
TGCAGTGTTAGGAGCTTCTCCTACAATGAGCAGTTCTTC
CSVRSFSYNEQFF
>TRBV29-1|TRBJ2-5|NA|NA
TGCAGCGTTGAAGGGGAGGTTGGGACCCAGTACTTC
CSVEGEVGTQYF
>TRBV6-2/TRBV6-3|TRBJ1-4|NA|NA
TGTGCCAGCAGTTACCGTCGGCAGAAGGACGAAAAACTGTTTTTT
CASSYRRQKDEKLFF
>TRBV10-3|TRBJ2-5|NA|NA
TGTGCCATCAGCGGATTGACGGGGTACCAAGAGACCCAGTACTTC
CAISGLTGYQETQYF
>TRBV5-8|TRBJ2-3|TRBD2|few
TGTGCCAGCCGGTCTAGCGGGAGCACAGATACGCAGTATTTT
CASRSSGSTDTQYF
>TRBV7-9|TRBJ1-6|TRBD1|few
TGTGCCAGCAGCCAGGTCGGGACAGGGTCACCCCTCCACTTT
CASSQVGTGSPLHF
>TRBV12-3/TRBV12-4|TRBJ1-1|NA|few
TGTGCCAGCAGTTTCCAAACCAGAGTAGGGACTGAAGCTTTCTTT
CASSFQTRVGTEAFF
>TRBV18|TRBJ2-1|NA|NA
TGTGCCAGCTCAAAATTAGCGGACTCCTACAATGAGCAGTTCTTC
CASSKLADSYNEQFF
>TRBV15|TRBJ2-5|TRBD2|NA
TGTGCCACCAGCAGAGAGGGGCTAGCGGGGAAAGAGACCCAGTACTTC
CATSREGLAGKETQYF
>TRBV5-6|TRBJ1-2|TRBD1|few
TGTGCCACCGGGACAGGGGGACACTATGGCTACACCTTC
CATGTGGHYGYTF
>TRBV20-1|TRBJ2-2|NA|NA
TGCAGTACCCTTGGGGAGGCTCTCGGGGAGCTGTTTTTT
CSTLGEALGELFF
>TRBV3-1|TRBJ2-2|TRBD1|NA
TGTGCCAGCAGCCCGCCGGGACAGGGAGGTACCGGGGAGCTGTTTTTT
CASSPPGQGGTGELFF
>TRBV20-1|TRBJ1-3|TRBD1|NA
TGCAGTGTCCCGGACAGGGGTGACACCATATATTTT
CSVPDRGDTIYF
>TRBV19|TRBJ2-1|NA|NA
TGTGCCAGTAGTGGCGGACAGTGGCGTAATGAGCAGTTCTTC
CASSGGQWRNEQFF
>TRBV10-3|TRBJ2-1|TRBD2|NA
TGTGCCACGGGGACTCAGCGGGAAAGGAGCTCCTACAATGAGCAGTTCTTC
CATGTQRERSSYNEQFF
>TRBV6-5|TRBJ1-5|TRBD1|NA
TGTGCCAGCAGCCTTGTACCAGGGGGATTTCAGCCCCAGCATTTT
CASSLVPGGFQPQHF
>TRBV5-6|TRBJ1-1|NA|NA
TGTGCCAGCAGACCTTCCGGACGGCCCATGAACACTGAAGCTTTCTTT
CASRPSGRPMNTEAFF
>TRBV6-5|TRBJ1-5|TRBD1|NA
TGTGCCAGCAGTTACTCGCAGGGGGATCAGCCCCAGCATTTT
CASSYSQGDQPQHF
>TRBV4-3|TRBJ1-2|NA|few
TGCGCCAGCAGCCAAGATCCGGGGGCGTTCAATGGCTACACCTTC
CASSQDPGAFNGYTF
>TRBV10-3|TRBJ2-1|TRBD2|NA
TGTGCCATCAGCTCACTAGCGGGAGTAGGTAATGAGCAGTTCTTC
CAISSLAGVGNEQFF
>TRBV11-1|TRBJ1-2|TRBD1|NA
TGTGCCAGCAGCCCTGTGGGACAGCTCCGCCTAGGCTACACCTTC
CASSPVGQLRLGYTF
>TRBV5-1|TRBJ2-3|NA|few
TGCGCCAGCTCCCGGACAGGCACAGATACGCAGTATTTT
CASSRTGTDTQYF
>TRBV6-2/TRBV6-3|TRBJ1-1|TRBD1|few
TGTGCCAGCAGTCTGGGACAGGGGTCGTCTGAAGCTTTCTTT
CASSLGQGSSEAFF
>TRBV19|TRBJ1-2|NA|NA
TGTGCCAGTACCCAGGGCCGGCATGGCTACACCTTC
CASTQGRHGYTF
>TRBV2|TRBJ2-5|TRBD2|many
TGTGCCAGCAACGGACTAGCGGAAGGGACCCAGTACTTC
CASNGLAEGTQYF
>TRBV28|TRBJ2-7|NA|NA
TGTGCCAGCAGCCCCCGGATTCCTCTCGAGCAGTACTTC
CASSPRIPLEQYF
>TRBV15|TRBJ2-4|NA|NA
TGTGCCACCAGCAACCTACAGGAATACTTAGCCAAAAACATTCAGTACTTC
CATSNLQEYLAKNIQYF